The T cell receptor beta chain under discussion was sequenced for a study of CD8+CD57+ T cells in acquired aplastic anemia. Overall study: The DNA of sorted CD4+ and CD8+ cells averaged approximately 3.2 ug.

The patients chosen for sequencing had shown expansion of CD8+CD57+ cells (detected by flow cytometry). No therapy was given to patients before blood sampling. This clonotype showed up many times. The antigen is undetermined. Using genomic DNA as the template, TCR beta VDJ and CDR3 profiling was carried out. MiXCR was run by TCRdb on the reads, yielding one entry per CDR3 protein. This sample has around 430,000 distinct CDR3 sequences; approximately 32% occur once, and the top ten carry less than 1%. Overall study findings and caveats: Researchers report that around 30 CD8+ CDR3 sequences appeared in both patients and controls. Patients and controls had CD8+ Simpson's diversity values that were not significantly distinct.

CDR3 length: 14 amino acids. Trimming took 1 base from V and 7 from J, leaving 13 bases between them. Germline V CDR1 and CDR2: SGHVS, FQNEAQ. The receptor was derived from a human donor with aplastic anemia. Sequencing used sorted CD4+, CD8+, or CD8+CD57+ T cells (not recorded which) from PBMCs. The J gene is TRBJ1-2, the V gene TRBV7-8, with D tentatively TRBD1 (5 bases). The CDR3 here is CASSLGAGFLGYTF. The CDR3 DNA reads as TGTGCCAGCAGCTTAGGCGCAGGGTTTCTTGGCTACACCTTC. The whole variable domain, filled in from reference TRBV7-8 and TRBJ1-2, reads GAGVSQSPRYKVAKRGQDVALRCDPISGHVSLFWYQQALGQGPEFLTYFQNEAQLDKSGLPSDRFFAERPEGSVSTLKIQRTQQEDSAVYLCASSLGAGFLGYTFGSGTRLTVV.